The sequence of this T cell receptor (beta chain) was determined in a study of blood T cell repertoires in COVID-19. The CDR3 is 16 residues long. V trimming: 8 bases; J trimming: 2 bases; junction bases outside the gene matches: 15. In germline, CDR1 is SNHLY, CDR2 FYNNEI. Using immunoSEQ multiplex PCR, the repertoire was profiled, and TCRdb retains in-frame clones only, with some absent. The sample shows around 450,000 clones, roughly 90% of them seen only once. The sequencing sample was made of peripheral blood. The origin of this receptor is a woman aged 25 to 39 with acute or convalescent COVID-19. The chain recombines TRBV2 with TRBJ2-7; 7 positions match TRBD1. The CDR3 is CASEPGQQIPTYEQYF. The CDR3 region has the DNA TGTGCCAGCGAACCGGGACAGCAGATTCCCACCTACGAGCAGTACTTC.